This TCR beta chain was observed in a study of cytomegalovirus exposure and HLA in healthy donors. Regarding the study as a whole: The likely explanation for a cluster of highly shared sequence variants was sequencing artifact.

About this clone itself: Its specificity is unknown.

The PCR made use of 60 Vbeta and 13 Jbeta primers. Authors' processing steps: The count from a later analysis was some 80 million unique TCR beta chains, about 9.9 million of them shared. The assay was immunoSEQ multiplex PCR, and TCRdb's table has in-frame clones only and misses some. From that table come the V and J calls and clone size; the DNA was used to work out D and trimming. The sample lists some 150,000 clones, around four fifths occurring once. V lost 2 bases to trimming and J lost 0 bases, with 13 bases between them. The CDR3 consists of 16 residues. CDR1 and CDR2 (germline): MNHEY, SVGAGI.

Sequencing was carried out using PBMCs. The source of this sequence is a woman aged 18-35 years in good health and CMV-seronegative. This chain connects TRBV6-5 to TRBJ1-1, with D perhaps matching TRBD1 (5 bases). The CDR3 DNA follows: TGTGCCAGCAGTTACAAGAAGGGGAAAATGAACACTGAAGCTTTCTTT. It specifies CASSYKKGKMNTEAFF.